This T cell receptor (beta chain) was captured by sequencing in a study of post-analysis software for immune sequencing data (dated by TCRdb to between 2014 and 2016). For context, the study as a whole: Relapsing-remitting, secondary progressive and progressive-relapsing multiple sclerosis were recorded as disease courses, and subtype annotation was lacking for some patients. A subset of samples was prepared in parallel using single-end sample barcoding, then pooled and co-amplified after Illumina adapter ligation. The patient repertoires were set against eleven to twelve previously published healthy control repertoires from donors whose ages ranged from roughly 6 to 27 years. On the study overall, not on this receptor specifically: The control group was slightly older than the multiple sclerosis patient group. Several TRBV segments, including TRBV5-6, TRBV5-1 and TRBV20-1, were significantly more frequent in patients than controls. Strong co-clustering of samples prepared in the same batch was shown by direct clustering with F measure, prompting a batch-effect correction. Compared with controls, multiple sclerosis patients had significantly lower normalized Chao1 diversity, a finding suggesting substantial peripheral T-cell clonal expansion.

To demonstrate the VDJtools post-analysis software, TCR beta repertoires were profiled from the peripheral blood of over ten young patients with multiple sclerosis. Multiple sclerosis patients were children and adolescents aged roughly 6 to 17 years. Library preparation employed PCR. Instrument used: Illumina HiSeq 2500. Unique molecular identifiers were incorporated into TCR beta cDNA libraries to reduce PCR and sequencing biases. Roughly 500,000 cDNA molecules were obtained per 1 to 10 million input T cells, so each molecule approximated one T cell. The patient libraries were prepared and sequenced using the same protocol as the earlier healthy control dataset. Within a given batch, samples were prepared together, multiplexed and sequenced on the same HiSeq lane. Turning to the authors' computational methods: MIGEC was used to process the raw barcoded reads, and molecular identifier groups with only a single read were discarded before consensus assembly and CDR3 extraction. VDJtools was used for post-analysis of the clonotype tables, and diversity was normalized by down-sampling every dataset to the size of the smallest sample. Repertoire overlap clustering matched CDR3 amino acid but not nucleotide sequences to correct batch-related cross-sample contamination. The public reads were reprocessed in TCRdb via fastp at Q25 and MiXCR, keeping in-frame beta chains. Rows matching on CDR3 protein sequence are summarized as one entry with the most common DNA and genes. None of the V and J calls come from the authors' own analysis; TCRdb made them. Present in this sample are roughly 180,000 distinct CDR3 sequences, approximately 30% of which were seen just once. The leading ten clones occupy over 1.2% of the sample.

Reading the germline V gene gives CDR1 MDHEN and CDR2 SYDVKM. There are 19 amino acids in the CDR3, from cysteine to phenylalanine inclusive. Only the CDR3 DNA is retained, 57 bases long and in frame from the first base. With regard to this clonotype: What this receptor recognizes is not known. Mismatch with germline at one junction end may stem from a read error.

Recombination joined TRBV28 with TRBJ2-3, and 8 junctional nucleotides match TRBD1. Sequenced sample: blood. The TCR originated in a girl under 18 with multiple sclerosis. The CDR3 region: CTSSPPKDRAPHPTDTQYF. The sequenced DNA: TGTACCAGCAGTCCTCCCAAGGACAGGGCCCCCCATCCGACAGATACGCAGTATTTT.